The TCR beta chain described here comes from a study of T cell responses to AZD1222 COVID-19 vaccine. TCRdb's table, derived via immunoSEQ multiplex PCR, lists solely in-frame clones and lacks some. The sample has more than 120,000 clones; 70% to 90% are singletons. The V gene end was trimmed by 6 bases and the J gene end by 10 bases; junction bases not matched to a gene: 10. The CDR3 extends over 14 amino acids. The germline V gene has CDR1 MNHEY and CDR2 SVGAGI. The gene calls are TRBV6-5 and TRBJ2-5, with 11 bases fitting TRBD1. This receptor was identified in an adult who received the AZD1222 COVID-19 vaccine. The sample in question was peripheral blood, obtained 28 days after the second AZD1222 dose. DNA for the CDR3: TGTGCCAGCAGACCCCGGGACAGGGGGGGTGACCAGTACTTC. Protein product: CASRPRDRGGDQYF.